This is a list of T cell receptor beta chains from one sample in a study of CXCR3-negative and CXCR3-positive naive CD8 T cells. TCRdb reanalyzed the 5' RACE reads, giving one entry per CDR3 protein sequence and no DNA. This repertoire includes 100,000 to 150,000 distinct CDR3 sequences. Material for sequencing was naive CXCR3- CD8+ T cells from blood. The receptors here all came from a human donor in good health. Some clones in this sample may be carry-over from other donors' samples. Both conserved end residues are part of each CDR3.

TRBV12-3/TRBV12-4	TRBJ2-7	CASSPYRGPYEQYF
TRBV29-1	TRBJ2-1	CSGGNDNEQFF
TRBV5-1	TRBJ2-7	CASSSDVYEQYF
TRBV20-1	TRBJ1-2	CSARDVIGYTF
TRBV7-8	TRBJ2-1	CASSAYGQGGYNEQFF
TRBV5-6	TRBJ2-1	CASSLGRTYNEQFF
TRBV7-9	TRBJ2-2	CANGGTRGNTGELFF
TRBV15	TRBJ2-2	CATSRDWTGELFF
TRBV28	TRBJ2-7	CASSSPKIYEQYF
TRBV12-3/TRBV12-4	TRBJ2-7	CASNLLGKTYEQYF
TRBV9	TRBJ2-7	CASSVGGGVYEQYF
TRBV4-2	TRBJ1-1	CASSQSTGDTEAFF
TRBV9	TRBJ1-5	CASSTTASSNQPQHF
TRBV7-6	TRBJ2-2	CASSSWTSGGTTGELFF
TRBV7-2	TRBJ2-5	CASSWPPWRTQGETQYF
TRBV13	TRBJ2-5	CASSFSETVLQETQYF
TRBV5-1	TRBJ1-6	CASSLGTDSWDSPLHF
TRBV29-1	TRBJ2-1	CSALPRLGENEQFF
TRBV6-2/TRBV6-3	TRBJ1-2	CASSSGQFYGYTF
TRBV14	TRBJ2-3	CASSQAPGDTQYF
TRBV29-1	TRBJ1-2	CSVEDGGTLTNYGYTF
TRBV4-3	TRBJ2-7	CASSQDSGLLGEQYF
TRBV6-5	TRBJ1-2	CASSGRDRGLERNYGYTF